Listed below are T cell receptor beta chains from one sample, sequenced in a study of T cell responses to AZD1222 COVID-19 vaccine. Profiling relied on immunoSEQ multiplex PCR, and the TCRdb table lists in-frame clones only, not all of them. The sample records around 110,000 clones, around 90% being singletons. The sample in question was peripheral blood, obtained on day 0 of AZD1222 vaccination. Every receptor here comes from an adult in good health. CDR3s include the opening cysteine and the closing phenylalanine or tryptophan. The order of the fields is clone size, V gene, J gene, D gene, CDR3 protein, CDR3 DNA. A D gene is named only where the DNA matches it firmly. A clone size is listed for some rows: how often the clone was seen (once, few, many), or a class if it is expanded.

few	TRBV5-1	TRBJ2-1	-	CASSLLGYDEQFF	TGCGCCAGCAGTCTCCTCGGGTACGATGAGCAGTTCTTC
-	TRBV7-2	TRBJ1-5	-	CASSSRTENQPQHF	TGTGCCAGCAGCTCACGGACCGAAAATCAGCCCCAGCATTTT
-	TRBV28	TRBJ1-1	TRBD1	CASSLGDREAFF	TGTGCCAGCAGTTTAGGGGACAGGGAAGCTTTCTTT
-	TRBV10-3	TRBJ2-1	TRBD1	CAISEFLRDRDVNEQFF	TGTGCCATCAGTGAGTTTCTCCGGGACAGGGACGTAAATGAGCAGTTCTTC
once	TRBV19	TRBJ2-1	TRBD2	CASGTSGSYNEQFF	TGTGCCAGCGGAACTAGCGGCAGTTACAATGAGCAGTTCTTC
-	TRBV15	TRBJ1-5	-	CATSRGGNQPQHF	TGTGCCACCAGCAGAGGGGGGAATCAGCCCCAGCATTTT
-	TRBV24-1	TRBJ2-7	TRBD2	CATAGLAGDEQYF	TGTGCCACAGCCGGGCTAGCGGGAGACGAGCAGTACTTC
-	TRBV3-1/TRBV3-2	TRBJ2-3	-	CASSQAGSTDTQYF	TGTGCCAGCAGCCAAGCGGGGAGCACAGATACGCAGTATTTT
-	TRBV18	TRBJ1-1	-	CASSPLTGFVTEAFF	TGTGCCAGCTCACCACTGACGGGTTTTGTCACTGAAGCTTTCTTT
-	TRBV5-5	TRBJ2-2	TRBD2	CASSSRTSGNTGELFF	TGTGCCAGCAGCTCGCGGACTAGCGGGAACACCGGGGAGCTGTTTTTT
-	TRBV5-6	TRBJ2-1	TRBD1	CASSWGTDNEQFF	TGTGCCAGCAGCTGGGGGACAGACAATGAGCAGTTCTTC
-	TRBV7-9	TRBJ2-2	-	CASSSRGRSPSDAGELFF	TGTGCCAGCAGCTCCCGGGGTAGATCTCCGAGCGACGCCGGGGAGCTGTTTTTT
-	TRBV7-2	TRBJ1-1	TRBD1	CASSPTQGGDTEAFF	TGTGCCAGCAGCCCCACACAGGGGGGAGACACTGAAGCTTTCTTT
-	TRBV7-9	TRBJ1-1	-	CASSSDGNTEAFF	TGTGCCAGCAGCTCAGACGGTAACACTGAAGCTTTCTTT
-	TRBV9	TRBJ1-2	TRBD1	CASSGSGTVTGGYTF	TGTGCCAGCAGCGGATCCGGGACAGTGACTGGTGGCTACACCTTC
-	TRBV7-6	TRBJ2-1	TRBD1	CASSYGQGLYNEQFF	TGTGCCAGCAGCTATGGACAGGGGTTATACAATGAGCAGTTCTTC
-	TRBV9	TRBJ2-2	TRBD2	CASSGRGSASRNTGELFF	TGTGCCAGCAGTGGGAGGGGCTCCGCGAGTCGGAACACCGGGGAGCTGTTTTTT
few	TRBV27	TRBJ2-4	-	CASSLRTSGLDIQYF	TGTGCCAGCAGTCTCCGGACCAGTGGGTTGGACATTCAGTACTTC
once	TRBV5-5	TRBJ2-1	TRBD2	CASSQTSGPYNEQFF	TGTGCCAGCAGCCAGACTAGCGGGCCTTACAATGAGCAGTTCTTC
-	TRBV12-3/TRBV12-4	TRBJ1-1	-	CASSFGRIEAFF	TGTGCCAGCAGTTTCGGCAGAATAGAAGCTTTCTTT
-	TRBV5-4	TRBJ1-4	TRBD1	CASSLRTGVEKLFF	TGTGCCAGCAGCTTAAGGACAGGGGTGGAAAAACTGTTTTTT
-	TRBV28	TRBJ1-2	TRBD1	CASSYRGGNYGYTF	TGTGCCAGCAGCTACAGGGGGGGTAACTATGGCTACACCTTC
-	TRBV25-1	TRBJ1-5	-	CASSPLRGQPQHF	TGTGCCAGCAGTCCTTTAAGAGGTCAGCCCCAGCATTTT
-	TRBV6-1	TRBJ1-6	-	CASSEAGNRRYNSPLHF	TGTGCCAGCAGTGAAGCAGGAAACAGGCGTTATAATTCACCCCTCCACTTT
-	TRBV10-3	TRBJ1-5	-	CAITSAAGQPQHF	TGTGCCATCACATCAGCGGCGGGCCAGCCCCAGCATTTT
-	TRBV18	TRBJ1-2	-	CASSPTGSDGYTF	TGTGCCAGCTCACCAACGGGATCTGACGGCTACACCTTC
-	TRBV27	TRBJ1-5	-	CANTSNQPQHF	TGTGCCAACACGAGCAATCAGCCCCAGCATTTT
-	TRBV19	TRBJ1-1	-	CASSKEGTGRAEAFF	TGTGCCAGTAGTAAGGAGGGAACAGGGAGGGCTGAAGCTTTCTTT
few	TRBV11-2	TRBJ1-6	TRBD1	CASSLGQGNYNSPLHF	TGTGCCAGCAGCTTAGGACAGGGGAATTATAATTCACCCCTCCACTTT